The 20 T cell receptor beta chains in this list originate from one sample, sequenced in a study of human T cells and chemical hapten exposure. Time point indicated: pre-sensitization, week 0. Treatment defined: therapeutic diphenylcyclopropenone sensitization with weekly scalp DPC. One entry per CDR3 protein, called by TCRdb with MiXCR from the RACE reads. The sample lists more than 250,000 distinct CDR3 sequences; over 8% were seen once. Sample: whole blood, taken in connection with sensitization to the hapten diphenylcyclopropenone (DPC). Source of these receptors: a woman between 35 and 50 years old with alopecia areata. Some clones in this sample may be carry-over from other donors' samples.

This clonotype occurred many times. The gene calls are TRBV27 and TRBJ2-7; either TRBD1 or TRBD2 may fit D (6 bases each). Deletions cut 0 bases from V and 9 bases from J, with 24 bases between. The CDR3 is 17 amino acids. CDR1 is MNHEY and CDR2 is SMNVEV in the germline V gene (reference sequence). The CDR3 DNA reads TGTGCCAGCAGTTTATCCACATACGGAGCCGGGGGCTTGGGGCAGTACTTC. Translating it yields CASSLSTYGAGGLGQYF.

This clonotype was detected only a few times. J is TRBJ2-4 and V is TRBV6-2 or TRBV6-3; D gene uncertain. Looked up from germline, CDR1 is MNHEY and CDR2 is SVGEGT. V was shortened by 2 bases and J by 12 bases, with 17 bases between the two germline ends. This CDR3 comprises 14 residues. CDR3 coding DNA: TGTGCCAGCAGTTACAGAAACACCAAAAACTCTCAGTACTTC. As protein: CASSYRNTKNSQYF.

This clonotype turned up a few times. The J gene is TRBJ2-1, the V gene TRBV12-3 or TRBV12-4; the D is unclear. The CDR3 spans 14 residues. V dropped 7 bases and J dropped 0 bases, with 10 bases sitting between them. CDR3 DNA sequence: TGTGCCAGCACCCCGTCGGGCTCCTACAATGAGCAGTTCTTC. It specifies CASTPSGSYNEQFF.

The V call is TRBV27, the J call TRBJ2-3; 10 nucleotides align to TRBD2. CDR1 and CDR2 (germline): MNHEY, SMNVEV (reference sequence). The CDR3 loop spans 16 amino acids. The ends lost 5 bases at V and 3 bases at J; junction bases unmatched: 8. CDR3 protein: CASSLLLAGVTDTQYF. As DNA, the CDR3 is TGTGCCAGCAGTCTGCTCCTAGCGGGAGTTACAGATACGCAGTATTTT.

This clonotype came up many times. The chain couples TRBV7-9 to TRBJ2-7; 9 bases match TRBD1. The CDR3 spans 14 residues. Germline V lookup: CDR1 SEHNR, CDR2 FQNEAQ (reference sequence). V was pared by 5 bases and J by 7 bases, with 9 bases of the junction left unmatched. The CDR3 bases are TGTGCCAGCAGCCCAGGACAGGGGATAGGGGAGCAGTACTTC. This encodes CASSPGQGIGEQYF.

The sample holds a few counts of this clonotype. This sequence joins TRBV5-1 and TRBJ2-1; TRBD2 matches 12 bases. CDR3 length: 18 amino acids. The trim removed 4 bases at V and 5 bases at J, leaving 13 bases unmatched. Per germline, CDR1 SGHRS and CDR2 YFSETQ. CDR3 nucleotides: TGCGCCAGCAGCATAATTCCACTAGCGGGAGGCACGGACAATGAGCAGTTCTTC. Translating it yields CASSIIPLAGGTDNEQFF.

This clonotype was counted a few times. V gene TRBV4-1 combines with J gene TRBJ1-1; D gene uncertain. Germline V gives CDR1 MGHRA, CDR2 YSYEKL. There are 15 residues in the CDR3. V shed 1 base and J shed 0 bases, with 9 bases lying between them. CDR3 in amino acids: CASSQGTTMNTEAFF. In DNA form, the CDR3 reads TGCGCCAGCAGCCAAGGGACCACCATGAACACTGAAGCTTTCTTT.

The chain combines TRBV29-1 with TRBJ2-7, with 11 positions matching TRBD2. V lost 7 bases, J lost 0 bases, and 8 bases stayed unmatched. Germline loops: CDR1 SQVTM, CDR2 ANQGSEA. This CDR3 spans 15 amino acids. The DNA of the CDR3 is TGCAGCGCCCAGCTGACTAGCGGGGCCTCCTACGAGCAGTACTTC. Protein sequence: CSAQLTSGASYEQYF.

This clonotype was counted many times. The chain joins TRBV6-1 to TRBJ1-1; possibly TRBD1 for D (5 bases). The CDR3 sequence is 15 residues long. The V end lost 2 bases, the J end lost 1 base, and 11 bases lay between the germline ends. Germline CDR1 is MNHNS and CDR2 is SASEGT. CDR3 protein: CASSEWGPPNTEAFF. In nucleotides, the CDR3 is TGTGCCAGCAGTGAATGGGGACCGCCGAACACTGAAGCTTTCTTT.

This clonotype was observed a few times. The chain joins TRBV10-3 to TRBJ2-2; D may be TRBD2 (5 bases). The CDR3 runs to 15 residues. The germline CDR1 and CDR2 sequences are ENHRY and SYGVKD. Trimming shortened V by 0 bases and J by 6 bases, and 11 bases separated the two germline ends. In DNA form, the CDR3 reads TGTGCCATCAGTGAGTCGAGGGCAAAAGCCGGGGAGCTGTTTTTT. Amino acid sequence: CAISESRAKAGELFF.

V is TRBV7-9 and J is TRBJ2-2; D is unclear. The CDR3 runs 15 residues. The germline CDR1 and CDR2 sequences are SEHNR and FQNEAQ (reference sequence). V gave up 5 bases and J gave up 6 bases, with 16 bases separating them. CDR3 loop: CASSGRWEVPGELFF. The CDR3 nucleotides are TGTGCCAGCAGCGGACGGTGGGAAGTTCCCGGGGAGCTGTTTTTT.

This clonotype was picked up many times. CDR3 DNA: TGTGCCAGCAGCCCCTGGACAGGGGCGGGCTACACCTTC. Its protein is CASSPWTGAGYTF. The rearrangement joins TRBV7-2 to TRBJ1-2; 9 bases fit TRBD1. This CDR3 is 13 amino acids long. J was trimmed by 8 bases and V by 5 bases; bases with no gene match: 6. Per germline, CDR1 SGHTA and CDR2 FQGNSA.

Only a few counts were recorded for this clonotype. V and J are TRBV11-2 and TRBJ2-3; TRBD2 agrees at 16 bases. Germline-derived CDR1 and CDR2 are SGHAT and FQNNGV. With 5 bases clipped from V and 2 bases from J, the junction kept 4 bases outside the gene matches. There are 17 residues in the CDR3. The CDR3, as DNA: TGTGCCAGCAGCCAGGGGACTAGCGGGAGGGCCACAGATACGCAGTATTTT. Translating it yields CASSQGTSGRATDTQYF.

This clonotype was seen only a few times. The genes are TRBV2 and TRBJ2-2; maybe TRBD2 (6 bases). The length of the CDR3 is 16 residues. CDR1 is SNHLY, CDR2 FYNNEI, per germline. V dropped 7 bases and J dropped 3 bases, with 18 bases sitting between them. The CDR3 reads CASTPRGGMYTGELFF. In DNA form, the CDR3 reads TGTGCCAGCACGCCCAGAGGAGGGATGTACACCGGGGAGCTGTTTTTT.

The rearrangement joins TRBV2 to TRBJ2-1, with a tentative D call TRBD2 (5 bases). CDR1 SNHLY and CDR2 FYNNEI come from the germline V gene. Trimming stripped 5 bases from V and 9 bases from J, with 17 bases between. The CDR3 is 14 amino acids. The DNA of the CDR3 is TGTGCCAGCAGTCCACGGACTTCCATCGTTGAGCAGTTCTTC. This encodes CASSPRTSIVEQFF.

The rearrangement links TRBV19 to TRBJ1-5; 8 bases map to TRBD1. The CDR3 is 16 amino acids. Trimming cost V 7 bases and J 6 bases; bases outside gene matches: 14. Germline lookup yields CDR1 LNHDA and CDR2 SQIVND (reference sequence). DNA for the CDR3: TGTGCCAGTACCGACACAGCAGGGGGCTACGGTCAGCCCCAGCATTTT. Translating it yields CASTDTAGGYGQPQHF.

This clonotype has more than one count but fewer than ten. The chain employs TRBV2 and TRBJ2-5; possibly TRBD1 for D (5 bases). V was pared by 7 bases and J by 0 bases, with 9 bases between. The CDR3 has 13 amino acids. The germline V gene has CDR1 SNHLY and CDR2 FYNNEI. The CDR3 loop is CASNKDNQETQYF. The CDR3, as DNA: TGTGCCAGCAACAAGGACAACCAAGAGACCCAGTACTTC.

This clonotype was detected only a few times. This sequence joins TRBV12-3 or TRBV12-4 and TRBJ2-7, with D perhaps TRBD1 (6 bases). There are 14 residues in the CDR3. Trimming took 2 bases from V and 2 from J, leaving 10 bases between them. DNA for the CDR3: TGTGCCAGCAGTTTACAACAGGGCGCCTACGAGCAGTACTTC. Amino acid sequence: CASSLQQGAYEQYF.

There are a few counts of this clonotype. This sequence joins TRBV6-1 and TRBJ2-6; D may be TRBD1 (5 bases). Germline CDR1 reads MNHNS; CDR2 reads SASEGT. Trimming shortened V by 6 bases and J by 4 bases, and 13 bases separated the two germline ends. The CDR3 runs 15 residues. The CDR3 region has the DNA TGTGCCAGCAGGGTCTTACCAGGGGGGGCCAACGTCCTGACTTTC. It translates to CASRVLPGGANVLTF.

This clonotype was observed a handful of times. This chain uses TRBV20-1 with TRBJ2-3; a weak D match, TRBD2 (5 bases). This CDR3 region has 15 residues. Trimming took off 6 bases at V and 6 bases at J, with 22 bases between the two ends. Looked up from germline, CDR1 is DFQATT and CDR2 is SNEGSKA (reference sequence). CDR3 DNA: TGCAGTGCACTAAAGGCGGGCTTCTCGGAGGATACGCAGTATTTT. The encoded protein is CSALKAGFSEDTQYF.